This T cell receptor (beta chain) was sequenced for a study of naive and memory T cell subsets. The SP2 primer and nested alpha and beta constant region primers amplified ligated cDNA in four rounds. Each CDR3 protein gets one entry after TCRdb re-called the UMI-ligation and nested PCR reads with MiXCR. Counted here are 30,000 to 35,000 distinct CDR3 sequences, about 7.4% occurring once; the ten biggest clones make up over 3%. This clonotype has ten or more counts. Treatment in this sample: skin biopsy from PPD injection site in Mantoux-positive individual. TCR cDNA received a 3' ligated oligonucleotide that carried a UMI. V lost 4 bases, J lost 1 base, and 6 bases stayed unmatched. CDR3 length: 17 residues.

This chain uses TRBV12-3 or TRBV12-4 with TRBJ2-6, with 8 nucleotides matching TRBD2. The sequencing used skin, collected from a tuberculin skin test site. This receptor was obtained from an adult in good health. The CDR3 DNA follows: TGTGCCAGCAGTTCCCCGGGGGGGCTGTCTGGGGCCAACGTCCTGACTTTC. This sequence encodes CASSSPGGLSGANVLTF.